The present TCR beta chain was sequenced within a study of blood T cell repertoires in COVID-19. The wider study: From the United States, Italy and Spain came samples of acute and convalescent COVID-19.

The protocol was immunoSEQ multiplex PCR, while the TCRdb copy is restricted to in-frame clones and leaves out a portion. The sample lists approximately 350,000 clones, under 85% occurring once. Germline lookup yields CDR1 LGHNA and CDR2 YNFKEQ. The ends lost 4 bases at V and 3 bases at J; junction bases unmatched: 2. The CDR3 totals 15 residues. Participants reported their clinical history, and cohort assignment relied on those reports. The sequence was obtained from a woman aged 50 to 65 who had recovered from COVID-19. What was sequenced was PBMCs or T cells enriched from blood (not recorded which). V gene TRBV4-2 combines with J gene TRBJ1-3; 11 bases map to TRBD1. The CDR3 nucleotides read TGTGCCAGCAGCCGGGACAGGGGGAATGGAAACACCATATATTTT. It is translated as CASSRDRGNGNTIYF.